The clone carrying this T cell receptor (beta chain) was recorded once. TCRdb's table, derived via immunoSEQ multiplex PCR, lists solely in-frame clones and lacks some. There are around 47,000 clones in the sample; around 89% occur only once, and over 8.5% lies in the top ten. This entry belongs to a study of blood T cell repertoires in COVID-19. There are 13 residues in the CDR3. J was trimmed by 3 bases and V by 6 bases; bases with no gene match: 0. Germline-derived CDR1 and CDR2 are MNHEY and SVGAGI. Sequencing was performed on peripheral blood. This clonotype originated in a man over 45 with active COVID-19. V usage is TRBV6-5 and J usage is TRBJ2-2; 8 positions match TRBD1. Here the CDR3 DNA reads TGTGCCAGCAGGACAGGGGACACCGGGGAGCTGTTTTTT. Its translation: CASRTGDTGELFF.